This T cell receptor beta chain was recovered during a study of early T cells in non-severe SARS-CoV-2 infection. Unique molecular identifiers (one per individual cDNA molecule) were attached. TCRdb ran MiXCR on the 5' RACE reads and lists one entry per CDR3 protein. The table records roughly 35,000 distinct CDR3 sequences, roughly 5% of them present only once. This clonotype has more than one count but fewer than ten. The length of the CDR3 is 14 residues. Germline values: CDR1 MDHEN, CDR2 SYDVKM. V was shortened by 7 bases and J by 4 bases, with 13 bases between the two germline ends. The sequencing sample was made of whole blood. The chain employs TRBV28 and TRBJ2-2, with D tentatively TRBD1 (5 bases). This TCR came from an adult who was a healthcare worker with PCR-confirmed SARS-CoV-2 infection or an uninfected control (not recorded which). CDR3 loop: CASIQGQSTGELFF. CDR3 sequence (DNA): TGTGCCAGCATCCAGGGTCAGAGCACCGGGGAGCTGTTTTTT.